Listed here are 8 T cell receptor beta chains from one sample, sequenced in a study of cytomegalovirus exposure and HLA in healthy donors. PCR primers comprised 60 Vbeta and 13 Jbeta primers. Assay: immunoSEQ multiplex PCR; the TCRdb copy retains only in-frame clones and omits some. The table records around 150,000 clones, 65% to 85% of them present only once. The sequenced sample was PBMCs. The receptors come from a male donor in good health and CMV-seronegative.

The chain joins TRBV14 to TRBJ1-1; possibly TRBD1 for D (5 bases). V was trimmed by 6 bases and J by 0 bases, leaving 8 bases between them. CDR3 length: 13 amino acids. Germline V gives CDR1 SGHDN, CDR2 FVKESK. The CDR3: CASRLTVNTEAFF. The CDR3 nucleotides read TGTGCCAGCAGGCTGACAGTGAACACTGAAGCTTTCTTT.

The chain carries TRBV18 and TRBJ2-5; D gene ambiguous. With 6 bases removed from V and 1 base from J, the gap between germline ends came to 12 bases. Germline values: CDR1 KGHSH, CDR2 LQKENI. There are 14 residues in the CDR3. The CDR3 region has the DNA TGTGCCAGCTCCCCTGGGCAGGCCCAAGAGACCCAGTACTTC. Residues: CASSPGQAQETQYF.

The CDR3 DNA follows: TGCGCCAGCAGGGGGGCAGGCTTTGCTGAAAAACTGTTTTTT. This translates into CASRGAGFAEKLFF. The chain uses TRBV4-1 and TRBJ1-4, with D perhaps TRBD1 (6 bases). V lost 6 bases and J lost 7, with 15 bases in between. From germline, CDR1 is MGHRA and CDR2 YSYEKL. This CDR3 has 14 residues.

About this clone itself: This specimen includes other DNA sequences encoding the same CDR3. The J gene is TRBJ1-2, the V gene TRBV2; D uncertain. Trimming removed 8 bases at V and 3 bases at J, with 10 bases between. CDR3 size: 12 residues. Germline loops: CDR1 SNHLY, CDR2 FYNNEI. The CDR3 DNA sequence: TGTGCCAGCCTCAGGACTGACTATGGCTACACCTTC. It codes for CASLRTDYGYTF.

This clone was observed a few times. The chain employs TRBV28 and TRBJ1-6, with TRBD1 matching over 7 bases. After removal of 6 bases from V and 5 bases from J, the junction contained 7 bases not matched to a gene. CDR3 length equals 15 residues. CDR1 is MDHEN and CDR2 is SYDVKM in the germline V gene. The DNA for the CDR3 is TGTGCCAGCAGCCCCGGACAGGTCAATAATTCACCCCTCCACTTT. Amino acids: CASSPGQVNNSPLHF.

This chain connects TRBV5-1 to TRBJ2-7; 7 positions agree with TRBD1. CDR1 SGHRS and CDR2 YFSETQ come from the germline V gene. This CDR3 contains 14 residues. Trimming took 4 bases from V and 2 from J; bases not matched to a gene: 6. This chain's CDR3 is CASSRTGAPYEQYF. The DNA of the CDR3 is TGCGCCAGCAGCAGGACAGGAGCGCCCTACGAGCAGTACTTC.

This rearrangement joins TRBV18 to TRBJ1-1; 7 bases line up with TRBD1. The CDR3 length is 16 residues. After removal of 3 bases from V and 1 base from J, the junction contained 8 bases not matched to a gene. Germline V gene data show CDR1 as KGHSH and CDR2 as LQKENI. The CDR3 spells CASSPSRQGGNTEAFF. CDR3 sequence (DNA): TGTGCCAGCTCACCCTCTAGACAGGGCGGGAACACTGAAGCTTTCTTT. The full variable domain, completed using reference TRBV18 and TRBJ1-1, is NAGVMQNPRHLVRRRGQEARLRCSPMKGHSHVYWYRQLPEEGLKFMVYLQKENIIDESGMPKERFSAEFPKEGPSILRIQQVVRGDSAAYFCASSPSRQGGNTEAFFGQGTRLTVV.

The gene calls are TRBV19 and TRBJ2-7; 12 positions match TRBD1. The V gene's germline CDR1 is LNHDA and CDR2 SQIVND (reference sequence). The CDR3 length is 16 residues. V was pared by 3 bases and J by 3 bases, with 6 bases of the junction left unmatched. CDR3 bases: TGTGCCAGTAGTATTAGGGGACAGGGGGCTGACTACGAGCAGTACTTC. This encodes CASSIRGQGADYEQYF.